These 20 T cell receptor beta chains originate from one sample sequenced in a study of blood T cell repertoires in COVID-19. TCRdb's table, derived via immunoSEQ multiplex PCR, lists solely in-frame clones and lacks some. The sample lists more than 200,000 clones; 88% were seen once. The specimen sequenced was peripheral blood. The receptors were gathered from a man aged 40-55 years with acute or convalescent COVID-19.

The V and J genes are TRBV28 and TRBJ2-7; 7 bases align to TRBD1. Germline CDR1 reads MDHEN; CDR2 reads SYDVKM. Unmatched junction bases numbered 1, after V lost 7 bases and J lost 1 base. This CDR3 contains 12 residues. The CDR3 region is CASMGQSYEQYF. The CDR3 DNA is TGTGCCAGCATGGGACAGTCCTACGAGCAGTACTTC. The full variable domain, with the rest looked up from reference TRBV28 and TRBJ2-7, is DVKVTQSSRYLVKRTGEKVFLECVQDMDHENMFWYRQDPGLGLRLIYFSYDVKMKEKGDIPEGYSVSREKKERFSLILESASTNQTSMYLCASMGQSYEQYFGPGTRLTVT.

The CDR3 region has the DNA TGTGCCAGCAGCTCCTTGACTCTCTACGAGCAGTACTTC. Translated, it gives CASSSLTLYEQYF. The chain couples TRBV7-9 to TRBJ2-7; no firm D call. V was cut by 4 bases and J by 3 bases, with 10 bases left in between. CDR3 length equals 13 residues. Germline V gene sequence: CDR1 SEHNR, CDR2 FQNEAQ (reference sequence).

V and J are TRBV5-1 and TRBJ2-7; tentative D call: TRBD2 (6 bases). This CDR3 comprises 17 residues. Germline V lookup: CDR1 SGHRS, CDR2 YFSETQ. Trimming took 4 bases from V and 6 from J, leaving 26 bases between them. CDR3 amino acids: CASSLKPGDSVGSEQYF. The CDR3 nucleotides are TGCGCCAGCAGCCTAAAACCGGGAGACTCAGTAGGGAGCGAGCAGTACTTC. The variable domain in full, with the rest retrieved from reference TRBV5-1 and TRBJ2-7, is KAGVTQTPRYLIKTRGQQVTLSCSPISGHRSVSWYQQTPGQGLQFLFEYFSETQRNKGNFPGRFSGRQFSNSRSEMNVSTLELGDSALYLCASSLKPGDSVGSEQYFGPGTRLTVT.

The genes are TRBV9 and TRBJ1-1; D not resolved. Germline V lookup: CDR1 SGDLS, CDR2 YYNGEE. The V end lost 1 base, the J end lost 5 bases, and 9 bases lay between the germline ends. This CDR3 comprises 13 residues. In DNA, the CDR3 is TGTGCCAGCAGCGTACCCCGGGGAACTGAAGCTTTCTTT. As protein: CASSVPRGTEAFF.

This clone has just one count. This rearrangement joins TRBV18 to TRBJ1-1; D perhaps matches TRBD1 (6 bases). Between the trimmed V and J ends, which lost 2 bases and 4 bases, there was a span of 17 bases. This CDR3 is 16 amino acids long. Germline V gene sequence: CDR1 KGHSH, CDR2 LQKENI. As DNA, the CDR3 is TGTGCCAGCTCACCAACAGGTGGGGGCGAGGGCACTGAAGCTTTCTTT. This encodes CASSPTGGGEGTEAFF.

The rearrangement links TRBV19 to TRBJ1-3, with TRBD1 matching 7 bases. This CDR3 has 15 residues. The V gene end was trimmed by 5 bases and the J gene end by 5 bases; junction bases not matched to a gene: 9. The germline V gene has CDR1 LNHDA and CDR2 SQIVND (reference sequence). The CDR3 DNA is TGTGCCAGTAGTGATTTTGGGACAGAAAGAAACACCATATATTTT. It yields the protein CASSDFGTERNTIYF.

This clone was counted once. V is TRBV6-2 or TRBV6-3 and J is TRBJ1-1; 11 bases map to TRBD1. The trim removed 5 bases at V and 2 bases at J, leaving 1 base unmatched. This CDR3 is 14 amino acids long. Germline V gene sequence: CDR1 MNHEY, CDR2 SVGEGT. The CDR3, as DNA: TGTGCCAGCAGTGGACAGGGGGCCAACACTGAAGCTTTCTTT. Translating gives CASSGQGANTEAFF.

This chain uses TRBV5-4 with TRBJ2-3; D may be TRBD1 (6 bases). The CDR3 runs 14 residues. V dropped 2 bases and J dropped 3 bases, with 10 bases sitting between them. The germline gives CDR1 SGHNT, CDR2 YYREEE (reference sequence). This CDR3 reads CASSFGGGTDTQYF. As DNA, the CDR3 is TGTGCCAGCAGCTTTGGGGGCGGGACAGATACGCAGTATTTT.

V usage is TRBV7-9 and J usage is TRBJ1-1; 7 nucleotides agree with TRBD1. CDR3 size: 14 residues. With 1 base clipped from V and 1 base from J, the junction kept 0 bases outside the gene matches. The germline CDR1 and CDR2 sequences are SEHNR and FQNEAQ (reference sequence). In DNA form, the CDR3 reads TGTGCCAGCAGCTTAGGACAGGGGAACACTGAAGCTTTCTTT. This codes for CASSLGQGNTEAFF. Based on the CDR3 plus reference TRBV7-9 and TRBJ1-1, the full variable domain is DTGVSQNPRHKITKRGQNVTFRCDPISEHNRLYWYRQTLGQGPEFLTYFQNEAQLEKSRLLSDRFSAERPKGSFSTLEIQRTEQGDSAMYLCASSLGQGNTEAFFGQGTRLTVV.

The chain employs TRBV19 and TRBJ1-3, with 9 bases matching TRBD1. CDR1 is LNHDA and CDR2 is SQIVND in the germline V gene (reference sequence). CDR3 length: 17 residues. After removal of 5 bases from V and 0 bases from J, the junction contained 8 bases not matched to a gene. CDR3 nucleotides: TGTGCCAGTAGTTTTTCCGGGACAGGGACCTCTGGAAACACCATATATTTT. It translates to CASSFSGTGTSGNTIYF.

This clone was picked up a small number of times. The gene calls are TRBV5-5 and TRBJ2-3; D perhaps matches TRBD2 (5 bases). This CDR3 has 13 residues. The germline V gene has CDR1 SGHKS and CDR2 YYEKEE (reference sequence). V was clipped by 2 bases and J by 6 bases, with 10 bases between them. CDR3 sequence (DNA): TGTGCCAGCAGCTTCGAGGGTCTGGATACGCAGTATTTT. It yields the protein CASSFEGLDTQYF.

The chain links TRBV25-1 to TRBJ1-1; 7 bases agree with TRBD1. This CDR3 spans 16 amino acids. V shed 4 bases, J shed 1 base, and the junction held 9 bases outside the gene matches. The germline CDR1 and CDR2 sequences are MGHDK and SYGVNS. DNA of the CDR3: TGTGCCAGCAGTGGCCTAGGGGGCGCGGGGAACACTGAAGCTTTCTTT. Protein product: CASSGLGGAGNTEAFF. Looking up the rest from reference TRBV25-1 and TRBJ1-1 gives the full variable domain: EADIYQTPRYLVIGTGKKITLECSQTMGHDKMYWYQQDPGMELHLIHYSYGVNSTEKGDLSSESTVSRIRTEHFPLTLESARPSHTSQYLCASSGLGGAGNTEAFFGQGTRLTVV.

The chain uses TRBV20-1 and TRBJ2-3; D uncertain. Trimming left V 0 bases short and J 5 bases short, with 3 bases between. The CDR3 is 11 amino acids. CDR1 is DFQATT and CDR2 is SNEGSKA in the germline V gene (reference sequence). This CDR3 is CSARDIDTQYF. CDR3 sequence (DNA): TGCAGTGCTAGAGATATAGATACGCAGTATTTT.

Details on this clone: Different DNA sequences within this sample yield the same CDR3. This chain links TRBV30 with TRBJ2-5; a possible D gene is TRBD1 (5 bases). The CDR3 is 13 amino acids. Trimming took 2 bases from V and 2 from J, leaving 9 bases between them. Germline V gene sequence: CDR1 GTSNPN, CDR2 SVGIG (reference sequence). CDR3 DNA sequence: TGTGCCTGGAGTAAAGGGGTTCAAGAGACCCAGTACTTC. Translation gives CAWSKGVQETQYF.

J is TRBJ2-1 and V is TRBV19, with TRBD2 identical over 12 bases. Per germline, CDR1 LNHDA and CDR2 SQIVND (reference sequence). The CDR3 has 17 residues. After removal of 5 bases from V and 7 bases from J, the junction contained 12 bases not matched to a gene. The CDR3 sequence: CASSARLAGDRRNEQFF. The CDR3 DNA sequence: TGTGCCAGTAGTGCTCGACTAGCGGGAGACCGAAGGAATGAGCAGTTCTTC.

The chain employs TRBV28 and TRBJ2-7; D gene unclear. The CDR3 sequence is 14 residues long. In germline, CDR1 is MDHEN, CDR2 SYDVKM. V lost 6 bases and J 0 bases, leaving 12 bases between the germline ends. CDR3 DNA: TGTGCCAGCAGCCCGGCGGATCTCTCCTACGAGCAGTACTTC. It translates to CASSPADLSYEQYF.

The chain carries TRBV7-9 and TRBJ2-1; D is undetermined. The CDR3 sequence is 15 residues long. Germline assignment: CDR1 SEHNR and CDR2 FQNEAQ (reference sequence). V dropped 0 bases and J dropped 5 bases, with 11 bases sitting between them. In DNA, the CDR3 is TGTGCCAGCAGCTTAGCGCGCACAGCAAACAATGAGCAGTTCTTC. Residues: CASSLARTANNEQFF.

The CDR3 nucleotides read TGTGCCAGCAGCCCGGGGAGGGCAGATACGCAGTATTTT. This sequence encodes CASSPGRADTQYF. The J gene is TRBJ2-3, the V gene TRBV7-3; 7 bases match TRBD2. CDR1 is SGHTA, CDR2 FQGTGA, per germline. This CDR3 contains 13 residues. Unmatched junction bases numbered 3, after V lost 5 bases and J lost 4 bases. Supplemented by reference TRBV7-3 and TRBJ2-3, the full variable domain reads GAGVSQTPSNKVTEKGKYVELRCDPISGHTALYWYRQSLGQGPEFLIYFQGTGAADDSGLPNDRFFAVRPEGSVSTLKIQRTERGDSAVYLCASSPGRADTQYFGPGTRLTVL.

The chain employs TRBV9 and TRBJ2-3, with a weak D call TRBD2 (7 bases). Per the germline V gene, CDR1 is SGDLS and CDR2 is YYNGEE. Trimming removed 4 bases from V and 6 bases from J, with 18 bases in between. This CDR3 spans 15 amino acids. CDR3 amino acids: CASSRGASREDTQYF. The CDR3 nucleotides read TGTGCCAGCAGCCGGGGGGCTTCACGGGAGGATACGCAGTATTTT.

This rearrangement joins TRBV2 to TRBJ1-2, with D hard to call. Germline CDR1 reads SNHLY; CDR2 reads FYNNEI. This CDR3 comprises 14 residues. The V and J ends lost 3 bases and 4 bases respectively, with 12 bases between them. CDR3 sequence reads: CASSEYTASYGYTF. For the CDR3, the DNA is TGTGCCAGCAGTGAGTACACAGCTTCCTATGGCTACACCTTC.